The 29 T cell receptor beta chains in this list originate from one sample, sequenced in a study of T-cell reconstitution after alpha-beta-depleted transplantation in children. Unique molecular identifiers were used to barcode this TCRbeta library. TCRdb used MiXCR to reprocess the PCR reads, holding one entry per CDR3 protein. The repertoire holds some 200,000 distinct CDR3 sequences, 9.5% to 13% seen once, with 28% in the top ten. The source was PBMCs, collected before TCRalphabeta/CD19-depleted stem cell transplant. All receptors come from a child under three years old with acute myeloid leukemia, due to receive a stem cell transplant.

This clonotype was detected many times. The chain has TRBV7-7 and TRBJ2-3; TRBD2 aligns across 10 bases. In germline, CDR1 is SSHAT, CDR2 FNYEAQ (reference sequence). V lost 4 bases, J lost 3 bases, and 4 bases stayed unmatched. The CDR3 is 15 residues long. The chain's CDR3 is CASSSLAGETDTQYF. As DNA, the CDR3 is TGTGCCAGCAGCTCGCTAGCGGGAGAAACAGATACGCAGTATTTT.

This clonotype was recorded at least ten times. The chain links TRBV29-1 to TRBJ2-3; 9 positions agree with TRBD1. CDR1 SQVTM and CDR2 ANQGSEA come from the germline V gene. V trimming: 5 bases; J trimming: 2 bases; junction bases outside the gene matches: 8. This CDR3 spans 15 amino acids. The CDR3 sequence is CSVIPGQGATDTQYF. CDR3 nucleotides: TGCAGCGTTATACCGGGACAGGGAGCCACAGATACGCAGTATTTT.

Notes on this clonotype: A much larger clone differs by one base, so this may be a read error. V is TRBV20-1 and J is TRBJ2-1; TRBD1 is a possible D gene (6 bases). This CDR3 has 14 residues. In germline, CDR1 is DFQATT, CDR2 SNEGSKA (reference sequence). The DNA of the CDR3 is TGCAGTGCCAGGGAACAGGGAAGGGCCAATGGGCAGTTCTTC. This gives the protein CSAREQGRANGQFF.

This clonotype was recorded at least ten times. This rearrangement joins TRBV5-1 to TRBJ1-5; tentatively, D is TRBD1 (6 bases). The V end was cut by 4 bases, the J end by 4 bases, with 12 bases between. The CDR3 length is 14 residues. Germline CDR1 SGHRS, CDR2 YFSETQ. The CDR3 protein is CASSLMDRNQPQHF. The CDR3 coding sequence is TGCGCCAGCAGCCTTATGGACAGAAATCAGCCCCAGCATTTT. Using reference TRBV5-1 and TRBJ1-5 for the parts outside the CDR3, the full variable domain is KAGVTQTPRYLIKTRGQQVTLSCSPISGHRSVSWYQQTPGQGLQFLFEYFSETQRNKGNFPGRFSGRQFSNSRSEMNVSTLELGDSALYLCASSLMDRNQPQHFGDGTRLSIL.

This clonotype was seen a few times. The chain uses TRBV19 and TRBJ2-5; 9 bases agree with TRBD1. The CDR3 runs 14 residues. Germline trimming cut 5 bases from V and 5 bases from J; bases unmatched to any gene: 6. Germline V gene lookup returns CDR1 LNHDA and CDR2 SQIVND (reference sequence). CDR3 in amino acids: CASSFGTGKETQYF. Written as DNA, the CDR3 is TGTGCCAGTAGTTTCGGGACAGGGAAGGAGACCCAGTACTTC.

This clonotype was found many times. The chain links TRBV12-3 or TRBV12-4 to TRBJ2-1; 7 positions agree with TRBD2. The trim removed 6 bases at V and 6 bases at J, leaving 11 bases unmatched. The CDR3 runs 15 residues. Here the CDR3 reads CASSPGLGNSNEQFF. CDR3 DNA: TGTGCCAGCAGCCCCGGACTAGGAAACTCCAATGAGCAGTTCTTC.

This clonotype was seen repeatedly, ten times or more. The V and J genes are TRBV29-1 and TRBJ2-1; perhaps D is TRBD1 or TRBD2 (5 bases each). CDR1 is SQVTM and CDR2 is ANQGSEA in the germline V gene. Between the trimmed V and J ends, which lost 7 bases and 4 bases, there was a span of 11 bases. The CDR3 covers 12 residues. The CDR3 DNA reads as TGCAGCGGTGATGGGGGATACAATGAGCAGTTCTTC. This sequence encodes CSGDGGYNEQFF.

This clonotype came up a few times. The CDR3 sequence is CASSPFDRDYEQYF. In nucleotides, the CDR3 is TGTGCCAGCAGTCCATTCGACAGGGACTACGAGCAGTACTTC. This sequence joins TRBV12-3 or TRBV12-4 and TRBJ2-7, with TRBD1 identical over 7 bases. The CDR3 spans 14 residues. The junction had 7 bases not matched to a gene; V was cut back by 5 bases and J by 3 bases.

With respect to this clonotype: This may come from a read error, since a much larger clone is one base off. The gene calls are TRBV18 and TRBJ1-2; TRBD1 matches at 7 bases. From germline, CDR1 is KGHSH and CDR2 LQKENI. The junction had 5 bases not matched to a gene; V was cut back by 3 bases and J by 1 base. This CDR3 spans 15 amino acids. The CDR3 nucleotides read TGTGCCAGCTCACCGGGGACAGACCTTAACTATGGCTACACCTTC. As protein: CASSPGTDLNYGYTF.

This clonotype was counted ten times or more. The V and J genes are TRBV12-3 or TRBV12-4 and TRBJ1-1; D not certain. This CDR3 contains 14 residues. V was cut by 7 bases and J by 4 bases, with 16 bases left in between. CDR3 loop: CASTPVVVGTEAFF. The CDR3 bases are TGTGCCAGCACTCCGGTCGTGGTGGGCACTGAAGCTTTCTTT.

The sample holds many counts of this clonotype. The J gene is TRBJ1-2, the V gene TRBV24-1; TRBD1 aligns across 8 bases. The CDR3 is 15 residues long. The V and J ends lost 4 bases and 5 bases, in that order; junction bases with no gene match: 8. Germline V gene data show CDR1 as KGHDR and CDR2 as SFDVKD. CDR3 in amino acids: CATSEPGQAKYGYTF. CDR3 nucleotide sequence: TGTGCCACCAGTGAACCGGGACAGGCAAAATATGGCTACACCTTC.

This clonotype was counted ten times or more. The chain is built from TRBV27 and TRBJ1-2; 8 positions agree with TRBD1. Germline V CDR1 and CDR2: MNHEY, SMNVEV (reference sequence). The CDR3 consists of 17 residues. The V segment lost 4 bases and the J segment 2 bases; nucleotides outside the gene matches: 12. Written as DNA, the CDR3 is TGTGCCAGCAGTTCAGATCAGGGGGCGAGGAGGAACTATGGCTACACCTTC. Translated, it gives CASSSDQGARRNYGYTF.

This clonotype was counted at least ten times. The J gene is TRBJ1-1, the V gene TRBV24-1, with a tentative D call TRBD1 (6 bases). From germline, CDR1 is KGHDR and CDR2 SFDVKD. V shed 9 bases and J shed 0 bases, with 10 bases lying between them. CDR3 size: 13 residues. The CDR3 DNA sequence: TGTGCCACCTCGACAGGTATGAACACTGAAGCTTTCTTT. It yields the protein CATSTGMNTEAFF.

This clonotype came up many times. This chain joins TRBV20-1 and TRBJ1-1; 7 bases match TRBD1. The CDR3 is 13 amino acids. V shed 4 bases, J shed 4 bases, and the junction held 6 bases outside the gene matches. Germline V gives CDR1 DFQATT, CDR2 SNEGSKA (reference sequence). The chain's CDR3 is CSATRQGGTEAFF. CDR3 sequence (DNA): TGCAGTGCTACCAGACAGGGCGGCACTGAAGCTTTCTTT.

This clonotype was detected ten times or more. This chain joins TRBV20-1 and TRBJ1-5, with D possibly being TRBD1 (5 bases). This CDR3 spans 13 amino acids. V gave up 4 bases and J gave up 6 bases, with 13 bases separating them. The germline V gene encodes CDR1 DFQATT and CDR2 SNEGSKA (reference sequence). CDR3 nucleotide sequence: TGCAGTGCTACTGGGACCGCCACTCAGCCCCAGCATTTT. Amino acids: CSATGTATQPQHF.

This clonotype was seen a handful of times. The chain employs TRBV11-2 and TRBJ2-4; D remains unclear. This CDR3 has 15 residues. The germline V and J ends were trimmed by 5 bases and 0 bases, with 11 bases remaining between them. In germline, CDR1 is SGHAT, CDR2 FQNNGV. As DNA, the CDR3 is TGTGCCAGCAGCCCCAGACTGACAGCCAAAAACATTCAGTACTTC. As protein: CASSPRLTAKNIQYF.

On this clonotype itself: One base away lies a much larger clone, so this may be a sequencing read error. This chain connects TRBV7-3 to TRBJ2-1, with D unclear. V was shortened by 1 base and J by 3 bases, with 13 bases between the two germline ends. CDR1 and CDR2 from the germline V gene are SGHTA and FQGTGA. The CDR3 has 16 residues. CDR3: CASSLRPWVNYNEQFF. The CDR3, as DNA: TGTGCCAGCAGCTTAAGGCCGTGGGTCAACTACAATGAGCAGTTCTTC.

This clonotype was found many times. The chain recombines TRBV27 with TRBJ1-2; tentatively, D is TRBD1 (6 bases). Trimming removed 2 bases at V and 2 bases at J, with 12 bases between. CDR3 size: 15 residues. Germline V CDR1 and CDR2: MNHEY, SMNVEV (reference sequence). The CDR3 protein is CASSLRRGANYGYTF. CDR3 DNA: TGTGCCAGCAGTTTAAGGAGGGGGGCCAACTATGGCTACACCTTC.

This clonotype was counted ten times or more. The genes are TRBV5-1 and TRBJ1-4; 7 bases map to TRBD1. Germline CDR1 and CDR2: SGHRS and YFSETQ. The V gene end was trimmed by 0 bases and the J gene end by 5 bases; junction bases not matched to a gene: 1. The CDR3 sequence is 14 residues long. In nucleotides, the CDR3 is TGCGCCAGCAGCTTGGGGGGACAGAATGAAAAACTGTTTTTT. The encoded protein is CASSLGGQNEKLFF. The entire variable domain, with the rest obtained from reference TRBV5-1 and TRBJ1-4, is as follows: KAGVTQTPRYLIKTRGQQVTLSCSPISGHRSVSWYQQTPGQGLQFLFEYFSETQRNKGNFPGRFSGRQFSNSRSEMNVSTLELGDSALYLCASSLGGQNEKLFFGSGTQLSVL.

Many counts were recorded for this clonotype. The chain combines TRBV5-1 with TRBJ2-2; 8 nucleotides match TRBD1. Germline loops: CDR1 SGHRS, CDR2 YFSETQ. Losses at the gene ends were 0 bases for V and 1 base for J; bases not matched to a gene: 2. The CDR3 loop spans 16 amino acids. CDR3 DNA: TGCGCCAGCAGCTTGGGGGACAGGAGGAACACCGGGGAGCTGTTTTTT. Its translation is CASSLGDRRNTGELFF.

In this sample, this clonotype turned up many times. The chain is built from TRBV20-1 and TRBJ2-6; D not certain. Trimming took 4 bases from V and 0 from J, leaving 10 bases between them. This CDR3 is built from 15 residues. CDR1 and CDR2 from the germline V gene are DFQATT and SNEGSKA (reference sequence). The DNA for the CDR3 is TGCAGTGCTACCCCGAGCACCTCTGGGGCCAACGTCCTGACTTTC. Translating it yields CSATPSTSGANVLTF.

This clonotype occurred many times. The chain uses TRBV12-3 or TRBV12-4 and TRBJ1-1; D not resolved. This CDR3 spans 13 amino acids. Trimming took 10 bases from V and 2 from J, leaving 14 bases between them. CDR3 sequence: CATSGEINTEAFF. For the CDR3, the DNA is TGTGCCACCTCTGGGGAAATTAACACTGAAGCTTTCTTT.

Many counts were recorded for this clonotype. The CDR3, as DNA: TGCGCCAGCAGCAAGGAGAGCACAGATACGCAGTATTTT. Translating it yields CASSKESTDTQYF. V usage is TRBV4-1 and J usage is TRBJ2-3; D is uncertain. The V end lost 5 bases, the J end lost 0 bases, and 6 bases lay between the germline ends. CDR1 and CDR2 from the germline V gene are MGHRA and YSYEKL. The CDR3 runs 13 residues.

This clonotype was seen at least ten times. This rearrangement joins TRBV25-1 to TRBJ2-7; D is tentatively TRBD1 or TRBD2 (5 bases each). The V gene's germline CDR1 is MGHDK and CDR2 SYGVNS. V gave up 4 bases and J gave up 0 bases, with 13 bases separating them. The CDR3 loop spans 15 amino acids. The CDR3 region is CASSGGGSSSYEQYF. The CDR3 region has the DNA TGTGCCAGCAGTGGTGGGGGTTCTAGCTCCTACGAGCAGTACTTC.

At least ten counts were recorded for this clonotype. This chain connects TRBV12-3 or TRBV12-4 to TRBJ1-1; 10 positions agree with TRBD1. The CDR3 is 16 residues long. V was pared by 5 bases and J by 4 bases, with 10 bases of the junction left unmatched. The CDR3 here is CASSPPGQGFRTEAFF. The CDR3, as DNA: TGTGCCAGCAGTCCTCCGGGACAGGGGTTTCGCACTGAAGCTTTCTTT.

This clonotype was found many times. The J gene is TRBJ2-5, the V gene TRBV7-2; 7 positions agree with TRBD2. The CDR3 length is 16 residues. Germline V gene data show CDR1 as SGHTA and CDR2 as FQGNSA. V gave up 5 bases and J gave up 2 bases; unmatched junction bases: 11. The CDR3 DNA reads as TGTGCCAGCAGCCGCAAGACTAGCCATATACAAGAGACCCAGTACTTC. Its protein product is CASSRKTSHIQETQYF.

The CDR3 spells CASSGRDRAFSGANVLTF. CDR3 nucleotides: TGTGCCAGCAGCGGCCGGGACAGGGCTTTCTCTGGGGCCAACGTCCTGACTTTC. This chain joins TRBV9 and TRBJ2-6; TRBD1 matches at 9 bases. The germline gives CDR1 SGDLS, CDR2 YYNGEE. The V and J ends lost 3 bases and 0 bases, in that order; junction bases with no gene match: 7. CDR3 size: 18 residues.

This clonotype has at least ten counts. The chain carries TRBV20-1 and TRBJ2-7; 8 nucleotides agree with TRBD2. The CDR3 has 16 residues. Germline V CDR1 and CDR2: DFQATT, SNEGSKA (reference sequence). The V gene end was trimmed by 3 bases and the J gene end by 0 bases; junction bases not matched to a gene: 10. This CDR3 reads CSASPASGPSSYEQYF. DNA of the CDR3: TGCAGTGCTAGTCCGGCTAGCGGGCCCTCCTCCTACGAGCAGTACTTC.

This clonotype was counted many times. V and J are TRBV6-5 and TRBJ1-5; D not certain. The CDR3 extends over 17 amino acids. The V end was cut by 6 bases, the J end by 1 base, with 19 bases between. Germline CDR1 MNHEY, CDR2 SVGAGI. The CDR3 DNA follows: TGTGCCAGCAGATTAGCCGGGAGACGAGGCAGCAATCAGCCCCAGCATTTT. Its protein product is CASRLAGRRGSNQPQHF.